This T cell receptor (beta chain) was sequenced for a study of shared clonotypes between healthy human individuals. Study in general: Three plates were used per donor for CD4 naive, three for CD4 memory, two for CD8 naive and one for CD8 memory. Study-wide points: Naive CD4 clonotypes were shared across a handful of donors at roughly 4.6%. Naive subsets generally had larger estimated richness than memory subsets.

Negatively enriched CD4+ T cells were divided by CD45RA into naive and memory. The table lists this clone with a few counts. Its antigen is currently unknown. The germline V gene encodes CDR1 LNHDA and CDR2 SQIVND (reference sequence). V dropped 10 bases and J dropped 4 bases, with 12 bases sitting between them. This CDR3 comprises 12 residues. Measured with immunoSEQ multiplex PCR; TCRdb has only the in-frame clones, and not every one. The sample includes about 710,000 clones, roughly 73% of them seen just once. The source material was memory CD4+ T cells sorted from blood. As for subset: CD45RA-negative fraction. This TCR derives from a woman in her 30s in good health. The V call is TRBV19, the J call TRBJ2-3; D is uncertain. The chain's CDR3 is CATSPGPDTQYF. The CDR3 bases are TGTGCCACCTCTCCCGGACCAGATACGCAGTATTTT.